The sequence of this TCR beta chain was determined in a study of shared T cell receptors in the human thymus. CDR1 is GTSNPN and CDR2 is SVGIG in the germline V gene (reference sequence). V lost 3 bases and J lost 4, with 15 bases in between. CDR3 length equals 14 residues. Sequencing was performed with immunoSEQ multiplex PCR; in TCRdb, only in-frame clones are kept and a portion is missing. The data contain hundreds of thousands of clones, around 87% of them singletons. This same sample was also taken into another study, of human thymus T cells. This second study says: Donors consisted of healthy Finnish infants (having corrective surgery for congenital heart defects). The source of the thymus tissue was resections taken during corrective heart surgery. Among unrelated individuals, related research reported thymic repertoires that overlapped highly.

Material: thymocytes. This rearrangement joins TRBV30 to TRBJ1-1; maybe TRBD1 (5 bases). This clonotype was obtained from a boy in the first two years of life with a congenital heart defect. The CDR3, as DNA: TGTGCCTGGAGCATGGGGAGGGGAGGCACTGAAGCTTTCTTT. Its translation is CAWSMGRGGTEAFF.